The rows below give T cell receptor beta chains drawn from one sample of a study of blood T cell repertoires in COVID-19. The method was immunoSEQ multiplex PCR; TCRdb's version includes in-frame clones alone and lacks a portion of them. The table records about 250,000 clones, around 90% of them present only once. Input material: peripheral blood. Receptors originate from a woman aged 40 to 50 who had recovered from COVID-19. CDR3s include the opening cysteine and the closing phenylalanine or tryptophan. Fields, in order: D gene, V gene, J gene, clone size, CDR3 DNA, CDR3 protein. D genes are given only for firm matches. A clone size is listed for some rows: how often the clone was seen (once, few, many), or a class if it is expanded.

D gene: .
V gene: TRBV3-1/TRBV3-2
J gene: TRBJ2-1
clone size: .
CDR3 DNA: TGTGCCAGCCAAGGGGCCGCCTACAATGAGCAGTTCTTC
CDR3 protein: CASQGAAYNEQFF

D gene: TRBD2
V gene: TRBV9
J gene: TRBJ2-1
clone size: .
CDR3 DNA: TGTGCCAGCAGCCCCGCTGGTAGCGGGTACAATGAGCAGTTCTTC
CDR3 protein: CASSPAGSGYNEQFF

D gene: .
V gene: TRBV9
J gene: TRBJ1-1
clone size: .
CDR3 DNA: TGTGCCAGCAGCGCGTTGGCGGGGATCACTGAAGCTTTCTTT
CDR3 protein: CASSALAGITEAFF

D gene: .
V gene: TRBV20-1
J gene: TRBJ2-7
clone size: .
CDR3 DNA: TGCAGTGCTAGGGCGGGGTACTTC
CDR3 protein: CSARAGYF

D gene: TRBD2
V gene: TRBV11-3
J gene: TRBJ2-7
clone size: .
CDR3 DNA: TGTGCCAGCAGCTTAGGTGGCGCGGGAGGGTCTGGCCACGAGCAGTACTTC
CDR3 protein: CASSLGGAGGSGHEQYF

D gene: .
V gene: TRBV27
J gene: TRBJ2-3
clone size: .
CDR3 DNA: TGTGCCAGCAGTTTCTCGGGCCAGGGGACAGATACGCAGTATTTT
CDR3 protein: CASSFSGQGTDTQYF

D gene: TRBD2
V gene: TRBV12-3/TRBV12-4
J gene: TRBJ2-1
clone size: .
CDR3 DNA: TGTGCCAGCACCCGGGGAGCGGGAGGTGGTGAGTTCTTC
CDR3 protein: CASTRGAGGGEFF

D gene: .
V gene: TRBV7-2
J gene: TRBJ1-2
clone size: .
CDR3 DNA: TGTGCCAGCAGCCAGGACACCTATGGCTACACCTTC
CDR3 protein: CASSQDTYGYTF

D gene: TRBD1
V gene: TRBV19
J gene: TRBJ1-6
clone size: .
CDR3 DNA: TGTGCCAGTAGTACCGGCCGGGACAGGGCTTCACCCCTCCACTTT
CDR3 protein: CASSTGRDRASPLHF

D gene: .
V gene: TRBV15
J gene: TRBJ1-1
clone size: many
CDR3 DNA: TGTGCCACCAGCAGAGATTTTGCGGGGACTGAAGCTTTCTTT
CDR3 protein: CATSRDFAGTEAFF

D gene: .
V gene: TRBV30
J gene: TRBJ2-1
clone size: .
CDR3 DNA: TGTGCCTGGAGCCCCGGGAGTAACGCTGAGCAGTTCTTC
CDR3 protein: CAWSPGSNAEQFF

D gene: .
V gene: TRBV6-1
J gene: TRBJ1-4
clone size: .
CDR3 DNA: TGTGCCAGCACCCAGAGGGAGGGTGAAAAACTGTTTTTT
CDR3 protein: CASTQREGEKLFF

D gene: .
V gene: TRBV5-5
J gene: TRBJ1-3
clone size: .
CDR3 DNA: TGTGCCAGCAGCTTGTATTCTGGAAACACCATATATTTT
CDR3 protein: CASSLYSGNTIYF

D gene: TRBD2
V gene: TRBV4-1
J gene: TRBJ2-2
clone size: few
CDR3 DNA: TGCGCCAGCAGCGTACAAGCGGGAGGCGGTTCCGGGGAGCTGTTTTTT
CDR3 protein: CASSVQAGGGSGELFF

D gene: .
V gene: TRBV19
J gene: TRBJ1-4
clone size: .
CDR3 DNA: TGTGCCAGTAGTATTGGCAGGGGCCAACTGTTTTTT
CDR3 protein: CASSIGRGQLFF

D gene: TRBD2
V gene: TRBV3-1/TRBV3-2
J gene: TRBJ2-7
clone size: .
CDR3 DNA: TGTGCCAGCAGCCAAGGGACTAGCGGAGAGCAGTACTTC
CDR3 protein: CASSQGTSGEQYF

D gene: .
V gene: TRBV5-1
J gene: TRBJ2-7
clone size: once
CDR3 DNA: TGCGCCAGCAGCCCAACTGGGGCTAGAAAACCCGAGCAGTACTTC
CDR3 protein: CASSPTGARKPEQYF

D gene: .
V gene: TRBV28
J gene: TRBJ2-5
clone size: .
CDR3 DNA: TGTGCCAGCAACCAAGGCGGGATGGGGGGAAAGACCCAGTACTTC
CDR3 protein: CASNQGGMGGKTQYF

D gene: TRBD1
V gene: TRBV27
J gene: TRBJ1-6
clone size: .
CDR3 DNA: TGTGCCAGCAGTCAGGGGGGCGGTAGGTCACCCCTCCACTTT
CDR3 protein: CASSQGGGRSPLHF

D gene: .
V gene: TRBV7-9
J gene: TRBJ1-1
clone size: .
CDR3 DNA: TGTGCCAGCAGCCTCGGGGGTTGGGTTACTGAAGCTTTCTTT
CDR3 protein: CASSLGGWVTEAFF

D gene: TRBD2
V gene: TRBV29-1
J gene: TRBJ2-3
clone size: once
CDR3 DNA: TGCAGCGTTCTAGCGGGAGCCCACACAGATACGCAGTATTTT
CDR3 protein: CSVLAGAHTDTQYF

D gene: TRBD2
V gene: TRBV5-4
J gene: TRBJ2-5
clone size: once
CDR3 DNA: TGTGCCAGCAGCACCGGACTAGCGGGGGGGGAGACCCAGTACTTC
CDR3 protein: CASSTGLAGGETQYF

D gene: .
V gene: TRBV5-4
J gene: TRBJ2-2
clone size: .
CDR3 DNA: TGTGCCAGCACCCGGCCCTCGGCGGGCACCGGGGAGCTGTTTTTT
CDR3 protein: CASTRPSAGTGELFF

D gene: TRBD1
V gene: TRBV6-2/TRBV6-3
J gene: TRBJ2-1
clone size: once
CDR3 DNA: TGTGCCAGCAGTTACGGGACAGGGATCGATGAGCAGTTCTTC
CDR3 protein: CASSYGTGIDEQFF

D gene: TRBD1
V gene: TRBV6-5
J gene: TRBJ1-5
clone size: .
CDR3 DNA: TGTGCCAGCAGCCCGGGACAGGGAACGAATCAGCCCCAGCATTTT
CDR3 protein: CASSPGQGTNQPQHF

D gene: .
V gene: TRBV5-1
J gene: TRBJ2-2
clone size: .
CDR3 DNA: TGCGCCAGCAGCTTCCGAGGTGGGGGCTGGGACACCGGGGAGCTGTTTTTT
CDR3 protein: CASSFRGGGWDTGELFF

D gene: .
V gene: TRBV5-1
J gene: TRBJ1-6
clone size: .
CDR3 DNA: TGCGCCAGCAGACCAACAGGGAGCTCCTATAATTCACCCCTCCACTTT
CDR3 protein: CASRPTGSSYNSPLHF

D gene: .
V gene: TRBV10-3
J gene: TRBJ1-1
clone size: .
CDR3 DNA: TGTGCCATCAGTGAGACCGGGGGCACTGAAGCTTTCTTT
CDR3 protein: CAISETGGTEAFF

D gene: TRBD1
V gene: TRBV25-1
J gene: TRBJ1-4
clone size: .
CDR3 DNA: TGTGCCAGCAGCAGGGGACAGTTTGAAAAACTGTTTTTT
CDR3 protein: CASSRGQFEKLFF

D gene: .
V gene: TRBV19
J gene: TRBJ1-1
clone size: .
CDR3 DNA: TGTGCCAGTAGTTGGGCCCCAGGGAACACTGAAGCTTTCTTT
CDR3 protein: CASSWAPGNTEAFF

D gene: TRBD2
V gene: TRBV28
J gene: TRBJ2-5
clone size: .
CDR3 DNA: TGTGCCAGCAGCCGAGGGACTAGCGGGAGCGTGGTGTGGGAGACCCAGTACTTC
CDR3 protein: CASSRGTSGSVVWETQYF

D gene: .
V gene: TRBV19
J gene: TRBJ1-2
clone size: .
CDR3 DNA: TGTGCCAGTACCCCTCGGGGACACCCGTATGGCTACACCTTC
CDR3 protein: CASTPRGHPYGYTF

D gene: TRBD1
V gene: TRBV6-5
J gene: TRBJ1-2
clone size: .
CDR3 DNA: TGTGCCAGCAGTTACTCAGCAGGGGGGACAGGCTATGGCTACACCTTC
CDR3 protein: CASSYSAGGTGYGYTF

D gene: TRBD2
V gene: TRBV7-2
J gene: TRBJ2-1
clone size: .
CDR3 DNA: TGTGCCAGCAGCTTAGGGGGACTAGCAGGCTACAATGAGCAGTTCTTC
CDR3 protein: CASSLGGLAGYNEQFF

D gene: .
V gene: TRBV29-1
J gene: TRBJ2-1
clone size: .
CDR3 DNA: TGCAGCGTTGACTTTAGGCAGGGGATGTTCTTC
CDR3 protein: CSVDFRQGMFF

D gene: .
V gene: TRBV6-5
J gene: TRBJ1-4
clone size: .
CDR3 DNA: TGTGCCAGCAGAAACCCAGGGCGCGATGAAAAACTGTTTTTT
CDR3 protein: CASRNPGRDEKLFF

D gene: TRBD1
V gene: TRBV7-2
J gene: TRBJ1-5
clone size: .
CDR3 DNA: TGTGCCAGCAGCTTGGCGCACAGGGGCGCTCAGCCCCAGCATTTT
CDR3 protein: CASSLAHRGAQPQHF

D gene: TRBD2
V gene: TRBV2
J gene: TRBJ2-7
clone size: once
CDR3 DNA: TGTGCCCGCGGCCCCAGGACTAGCGGCGCCTACGAGCAGTACTTC
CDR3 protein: CARGPRTSGAYEQYF

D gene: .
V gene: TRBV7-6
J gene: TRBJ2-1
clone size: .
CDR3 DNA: TGTGCCAGCACCCTTGGGGCCAGGCCCTACAATGAGCAGTTCTTC
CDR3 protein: CASTLGARPYNEQFF

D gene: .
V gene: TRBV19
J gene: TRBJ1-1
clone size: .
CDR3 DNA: TGTGCCAGTAGTATGGGGAGAAGAGGCACTGAAGCTTTCTTT
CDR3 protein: CASSMGRRGTEAFF

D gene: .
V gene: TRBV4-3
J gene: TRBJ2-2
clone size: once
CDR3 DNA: TGCCCCCCCAGCCCACAGGGGGGGGATAACACCGGGGAGCTGTTTTTT
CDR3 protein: CPPSPQGGDNTGELFF

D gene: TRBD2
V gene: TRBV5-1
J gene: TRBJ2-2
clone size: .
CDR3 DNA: TGCGCCAGCAGCTTTCTAGCGGGAGTAGTGGGCACCGGGGAGCTGTTTTTT
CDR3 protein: CASSFLAGVVGTGELFF

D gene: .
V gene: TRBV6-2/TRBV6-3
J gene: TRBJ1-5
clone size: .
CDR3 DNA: TGTGCCAGCAGTTACTCGATGGCCAGGCCGAATCAGCCCCAGCATTTT
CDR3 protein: CASSYSMARPNQPQHF

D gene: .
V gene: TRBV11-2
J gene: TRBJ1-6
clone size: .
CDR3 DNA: TGTGCCAGCAGCTTAACAGACTCCTATAATTCACCCCTCCACTTT
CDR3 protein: CASSLTDSYNSPLHF